The clone carrying this T cell receptor beta chain was found a few times. This specimen belongs to a study of T-cell reconstitution after alpha-beta-depleted transplantation in children. There are 15 residues in the CDR3. Germline lookup yields CDR1 MDHEN and CDR2 SYDVKM. The trim removed 4 bases at V and 2 bases at J, leaving 4 bases unmatched. For TCRbeta, the library was prepared with unique molecular identifiers. TCRdb fed the PCR reads into MiXCR, producing one record per CDR3 protein. The sample contains some 400,000 distinct CDR3 sequences, roughly 20% of which appear only once. This receptor was taken from a human donor who donated a stem cell graft to a child with acute myeloid leukemia. This chain links TRBV28 with TRBJ2-7, with TRBD1 matching 11 bases. Sample: PBMCs from the stem cell graft donor, taken from the stem cell graft. Here the CDR3 DNA reads TGTGCCAGCAGTTCCGGGACAGGGGGAGCCTACGAGCAGTACTTC. It specifies CASSSGTGGAYEQYF.